This T cell receptor (beta chain) was recovered during a study of cytomegalovirus exposure and HLA in healthy donors. The study's findings and limits: Cytomegalovirus-associated status was assigned to 150 or so TCR beta chains. The analysis excluded some indistinguishable V segments, including TRBV6-2 and TRBV6-3.

The PCR had 60 Vbeta and 13 Jbeta primers. Sequencing was performed with immunoSEQ multiplex PCR; in TCRdb, only in-frame clones are kept and a portion is missing. The data show fewer than 150,000 clones, over 60% seen once. This clone was detected only a few times. What it binds is not known. This CDR3 has 13 residues. The ends lost 6 bases at V and 8 bases at J; junction bases unmatched: 9. The germline V gene encodes CDR1 MNHEY and CDR2 SVGAGI. The source is a man aged 25 to 40 in good health and CMV-seronegative. The chain carries TRBV6-5 and TRBJ1-2; 7 bases match TRBD1. Material for sequencing was PBMCs. CDR3 residues: CASSSRQGTGYTF. The CDR3 nucleotides are TGTGCCAGCAGCTCTCGACAGGGCACCGGCTACACCTTC.